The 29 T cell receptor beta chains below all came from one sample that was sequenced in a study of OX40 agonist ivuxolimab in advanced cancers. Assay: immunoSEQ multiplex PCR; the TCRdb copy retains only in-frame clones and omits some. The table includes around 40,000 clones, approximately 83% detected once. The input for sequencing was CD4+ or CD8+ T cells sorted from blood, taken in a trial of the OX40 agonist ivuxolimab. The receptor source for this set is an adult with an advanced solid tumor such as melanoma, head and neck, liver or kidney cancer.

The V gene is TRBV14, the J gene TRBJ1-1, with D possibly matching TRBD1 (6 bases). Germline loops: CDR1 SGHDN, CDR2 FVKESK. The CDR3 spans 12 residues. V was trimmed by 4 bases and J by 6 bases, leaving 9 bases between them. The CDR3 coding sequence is TGTGCCAGCAGCCGGGCAGGGGCTGAAGCTTTCTTT. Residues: CASSRAGAEAFF.

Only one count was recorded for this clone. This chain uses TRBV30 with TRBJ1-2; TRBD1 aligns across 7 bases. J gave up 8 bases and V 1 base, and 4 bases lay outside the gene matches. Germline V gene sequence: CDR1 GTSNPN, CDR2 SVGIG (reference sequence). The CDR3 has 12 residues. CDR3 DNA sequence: TGTGCCTGGAGTGCAGGGGGTGGCGGCTACACCTTC. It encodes CAWSAGGGGYTF.

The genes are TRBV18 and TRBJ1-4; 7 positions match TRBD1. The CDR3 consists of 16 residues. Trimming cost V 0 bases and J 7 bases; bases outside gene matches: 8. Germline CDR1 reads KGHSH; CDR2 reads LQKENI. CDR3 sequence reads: CASSPPRGQRGEKLFF. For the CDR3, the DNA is TGTGCCAGCTCACCACCGCGGGGACAGCGGGGTGAAAAACTGTTTTTT.

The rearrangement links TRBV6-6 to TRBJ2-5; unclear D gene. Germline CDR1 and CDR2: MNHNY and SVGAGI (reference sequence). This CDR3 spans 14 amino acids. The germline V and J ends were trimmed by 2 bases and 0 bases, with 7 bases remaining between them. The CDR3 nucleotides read TGTGCCAGCAGTTACCCGGCAGACCAAGAGACCCAGTACTTC. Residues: CASSYPADQETQYF.

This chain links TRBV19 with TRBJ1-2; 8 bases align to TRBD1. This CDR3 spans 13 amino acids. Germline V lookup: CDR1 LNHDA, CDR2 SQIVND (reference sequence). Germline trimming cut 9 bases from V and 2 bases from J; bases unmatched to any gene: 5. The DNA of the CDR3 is TGTGCCAGCCTCCGACAGGGGAACTATGGCTACACCTTC. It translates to CASLRQGNYGYTF.

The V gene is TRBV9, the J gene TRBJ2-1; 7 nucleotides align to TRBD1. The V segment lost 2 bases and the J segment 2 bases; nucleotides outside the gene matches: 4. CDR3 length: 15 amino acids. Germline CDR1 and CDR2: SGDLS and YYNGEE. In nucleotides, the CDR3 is TGTGCCAGCAGCGTCCTAACAGGGGCCTACAATGAGCAGTTCTTC. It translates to CASSVLTGAYNEQFF.

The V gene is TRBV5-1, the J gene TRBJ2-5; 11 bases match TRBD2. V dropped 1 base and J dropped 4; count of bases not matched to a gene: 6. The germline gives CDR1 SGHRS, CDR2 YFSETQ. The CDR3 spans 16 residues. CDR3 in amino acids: CASSLLVAGGRETQYF. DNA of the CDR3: TGCGCCAGCAGCTTGTTAGTAGCGGGAGGGCGAGAGACCCAGTACTTC.

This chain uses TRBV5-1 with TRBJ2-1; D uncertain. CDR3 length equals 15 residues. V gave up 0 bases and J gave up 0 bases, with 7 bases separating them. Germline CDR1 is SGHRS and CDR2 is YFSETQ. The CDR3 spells CASSLATSSYNEQFF. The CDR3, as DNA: TGCGCCAGCAGCTTGGCCACGAGCTCCTACAATGAGCAGTTCTTC.

The CDR3, as DNA: TGTGCCAGCAGCCGATTGACTAGCGGGGGGGCCGCGCAGTATTTT. The encoded protein is CASSRLTSGGAAQYF. The chain is built from TRBV7-3 and TRBJ2-3; 14 nucleotides align to TRBD2. Germline V gene sequence: CDR1 SGHTA, CDR2 FQGTGA. The CDR3 extends over 15 amino acids. V lost 5 bases and J lost 10; bases outside the gene matches: 8.

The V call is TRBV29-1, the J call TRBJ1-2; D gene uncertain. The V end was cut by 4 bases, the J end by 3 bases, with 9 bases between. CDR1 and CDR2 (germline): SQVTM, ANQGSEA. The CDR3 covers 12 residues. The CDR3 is CSVAKTDYGYTF. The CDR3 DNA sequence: TGCAGCGTTGCTAAGACTGACTATGGCTACACCTTC.

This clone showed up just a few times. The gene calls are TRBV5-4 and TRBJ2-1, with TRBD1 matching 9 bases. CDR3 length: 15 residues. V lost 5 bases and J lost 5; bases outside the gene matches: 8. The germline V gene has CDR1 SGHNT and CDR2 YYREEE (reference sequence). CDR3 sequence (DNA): TGTGCCAGCAGTTACGGACAGGGGAGGAACAATGAGCAGTTCTTC. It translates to CASSYGQGRNNEQFF.

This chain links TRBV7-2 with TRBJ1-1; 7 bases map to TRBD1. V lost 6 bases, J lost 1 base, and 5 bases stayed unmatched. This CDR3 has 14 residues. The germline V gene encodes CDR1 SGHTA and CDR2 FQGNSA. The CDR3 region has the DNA TGTGCCAGCAGTCAAGGGACAGCGAACACTGAAGCTTTCTTT. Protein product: CASSQGTANTEAFF. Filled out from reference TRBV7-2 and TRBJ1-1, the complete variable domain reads GAGVSQSPSNKVTEKGKDVELRCDPISGHTALYWYRQSLGQGLEFLIYFQGNSAPDKSGLPSDRFSAERTGGSVSTLTIQRTQQEDSAVYLCASSQGTANTEAFFGQGTRLTVV.

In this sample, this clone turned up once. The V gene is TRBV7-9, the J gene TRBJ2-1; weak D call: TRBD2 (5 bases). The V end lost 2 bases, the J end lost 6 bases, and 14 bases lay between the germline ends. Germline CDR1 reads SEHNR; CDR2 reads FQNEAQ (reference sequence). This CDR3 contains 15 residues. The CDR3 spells CASSLLDVGSNEQFF. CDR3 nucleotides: TGTGCCAGCAGCTTATTGGATGTAGGGAGCAATGAGCAGTTCTTC.

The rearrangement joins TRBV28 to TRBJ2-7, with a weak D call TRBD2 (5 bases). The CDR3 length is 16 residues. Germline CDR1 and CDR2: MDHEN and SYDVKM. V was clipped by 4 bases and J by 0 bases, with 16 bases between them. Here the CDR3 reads CASSYSFMGSSYEQYF. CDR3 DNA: TGTGCCAGCAGTTACAGTTTTATGGGGAGCTCCTACGAGCAGTACTTC.

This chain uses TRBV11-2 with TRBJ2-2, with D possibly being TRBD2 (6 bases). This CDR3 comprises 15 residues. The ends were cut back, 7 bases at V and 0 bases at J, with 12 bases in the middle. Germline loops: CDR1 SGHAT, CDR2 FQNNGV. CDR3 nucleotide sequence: TGTGCCAGCAACCGACTAGTTTCGAACACCGGGGAGCTGTTTTTT. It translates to CASNRLVSNTGELFF. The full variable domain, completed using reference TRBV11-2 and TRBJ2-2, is EAGVAQSPRYKIIEKRQSVAFWCNPISGHATLYWYQQILGQGPKLLIQFQNNGVVDDSQLPKDRFSAERLKGVDSTLKIQPAKLEDSAVYLCASNRLVSNTGELFFGEGSRLTVL.

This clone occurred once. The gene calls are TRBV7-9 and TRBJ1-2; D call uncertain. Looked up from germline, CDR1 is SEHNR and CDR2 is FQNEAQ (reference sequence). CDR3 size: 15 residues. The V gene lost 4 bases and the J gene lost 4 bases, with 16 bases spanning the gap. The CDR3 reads CASSSSGKRLYGYTF. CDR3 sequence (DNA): TGTGCCAGCAGCTCCTCGGGCAAGCGACTCTATGGCTACACCTTC.

The CDR3 region is CASSLGTSGGVAYEQYF. CDR3 nucleotides: TGCGCCAGCAGCCTCGGGACTAGCGGGGGGGTGGCCTACGAGCAGTACTTC. V and J are TRBV4-3 and TRBJ2-7; 16 nucleotides line up with TRBD2. J was trimmed by 2 bases and V by 4 bases; bases with no gene match: 5. Per the germline V gene, CDR1 is LGHNA and CDR2 is YSLEER. The CDR3 consists of 17 residues.

CDR3 region: CASRGTLLDEKLFF. Written as DNA, the CDR3 is TGTGCCAGCAGGGGGACTCTGCTGGATGAAAAACTGTTTTTT. This chain uses TRBV25-1 with TRBJ1-4; the D gene is possibly TRBD1 (5 bases). The V end lost 6 bases, the J end lost 6 bases, and 14 bases lay between the germline ends. Germline V lookup: CDR1 MGHDK, CDR2 SYGVNS. This CDR3 has 14 amino acids.

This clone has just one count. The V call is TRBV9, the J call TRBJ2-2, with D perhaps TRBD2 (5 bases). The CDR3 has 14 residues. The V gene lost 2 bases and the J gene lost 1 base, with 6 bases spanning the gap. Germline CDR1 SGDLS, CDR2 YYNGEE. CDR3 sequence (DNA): TGTGCCAGCAGCGTGCGGGTGAACACCGGGGAGCTGTTTTTT. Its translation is CASSVRVNTGELFF. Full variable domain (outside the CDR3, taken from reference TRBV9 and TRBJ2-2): DSGVTQTPKHLITATGQRVTLRCSPRSGDLSVYWYQQSLDQGLQFLIQYYNGEERAKGNILERFSAQQFPDLHSELNLSSLELGDSALYFCASSVRVNTGELFFGEGSRLTVL.

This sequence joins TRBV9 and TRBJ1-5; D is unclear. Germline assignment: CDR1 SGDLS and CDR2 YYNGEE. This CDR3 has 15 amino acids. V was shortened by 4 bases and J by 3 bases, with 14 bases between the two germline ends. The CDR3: CASSSSGRDNQPQHF. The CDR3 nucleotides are TGTGCCAGCAGCTCTTCCGGGAGGGACAATCAGCCCCAGCATTTT.

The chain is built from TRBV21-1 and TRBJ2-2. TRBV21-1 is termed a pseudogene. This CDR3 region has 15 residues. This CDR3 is CASSNTETCTGELFF. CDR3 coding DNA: TGTGCCAGCAGCAATACGGAGACATGCACCGGGGAGCTGTTTTTT.

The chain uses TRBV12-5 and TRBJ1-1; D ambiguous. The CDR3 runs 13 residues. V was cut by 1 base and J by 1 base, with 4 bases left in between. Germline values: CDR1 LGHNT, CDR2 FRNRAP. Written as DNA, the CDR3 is TGTGCTAGTGGTTTGGCCCAGAACACTGAAGCTTTCTTT. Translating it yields CASGLAQNTEAFF.

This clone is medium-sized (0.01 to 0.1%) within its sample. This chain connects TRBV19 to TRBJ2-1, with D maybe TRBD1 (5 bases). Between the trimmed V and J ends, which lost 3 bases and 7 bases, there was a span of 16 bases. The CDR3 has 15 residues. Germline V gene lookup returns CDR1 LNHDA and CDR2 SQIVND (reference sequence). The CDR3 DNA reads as TGTGCCAGTAGTATGGGTCCCAGGGTTGAGAATGAGCAGTTCTTC. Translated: CASSMGPRVENEQFF.

CDR3 sequence: CASSSWGTDTQYF. Here the CDR3 DNA reads TGTGCCAGCAGTTCCTGGGGGACAGATACGCAGTATTTT. The chain links TRBV27 to TRBJ2-3; D possibly uses TRBD1 or TRBD2 (5 bases each). In germline, CDR1 is MNHEY, CDR2 SMNVEV (reference sequence). Trimming took off 4 bases at V and 3 bases at J, with 8 bases between the two ends. The CDR3 spans 13 residues.

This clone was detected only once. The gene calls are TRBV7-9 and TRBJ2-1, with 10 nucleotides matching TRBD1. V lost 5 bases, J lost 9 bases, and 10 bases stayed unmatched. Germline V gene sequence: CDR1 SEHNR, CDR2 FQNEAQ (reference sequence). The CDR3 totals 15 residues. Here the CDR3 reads CASSAPGQGRGEQFF. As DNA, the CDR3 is TGTGCCAGCAGCGCGCCGGGACAGGGGCGCGGTGAGCAGTTCTTC.

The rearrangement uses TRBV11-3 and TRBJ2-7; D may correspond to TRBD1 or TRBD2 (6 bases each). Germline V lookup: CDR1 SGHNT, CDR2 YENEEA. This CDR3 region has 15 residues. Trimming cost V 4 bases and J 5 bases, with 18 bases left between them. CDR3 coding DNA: TGTGCCAGCAGCTCTGGAGGGGGGAGGAGGGACGAGCAGTACTTC. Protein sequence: CASSSGGGRRDEQYF.

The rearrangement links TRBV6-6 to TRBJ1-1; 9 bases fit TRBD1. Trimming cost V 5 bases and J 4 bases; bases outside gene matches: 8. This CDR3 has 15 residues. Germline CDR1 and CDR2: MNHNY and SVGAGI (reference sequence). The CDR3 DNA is TGTGCCAGCAGTCTGGGACAGGGAAGGTCCACTGAAGCTTTCTTT. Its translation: CASSLGQGRSTEAFF.

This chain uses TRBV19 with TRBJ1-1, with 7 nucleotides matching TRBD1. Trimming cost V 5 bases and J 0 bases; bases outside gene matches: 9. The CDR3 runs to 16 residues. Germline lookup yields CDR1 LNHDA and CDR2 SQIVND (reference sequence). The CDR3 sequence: CASSHGRTGLNTEAFF. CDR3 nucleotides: TGTGCCAGTAGTCACGGGAGGACAGGACTGAACACTGAAGCTTTCTTT. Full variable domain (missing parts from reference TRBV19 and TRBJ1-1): DGGITQSPKYLFRKEGQNVTLSCEQNLNHDAMYWYRQDPGQGLRLIYYSQIVNDFQKGDIAEGYSVSREKKESFPLTVTSAQKNPTAFYLCASSHGRTGLNTEAFFGQGTRLTVV.

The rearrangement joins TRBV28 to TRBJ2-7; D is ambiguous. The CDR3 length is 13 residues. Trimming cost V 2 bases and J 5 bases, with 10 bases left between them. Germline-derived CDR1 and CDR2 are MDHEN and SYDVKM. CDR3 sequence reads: CASSLVWGNEQYF. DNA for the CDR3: TGTGCCAGCAGTTTAGTGTGGGGAAACGAGCAGTACTTC.